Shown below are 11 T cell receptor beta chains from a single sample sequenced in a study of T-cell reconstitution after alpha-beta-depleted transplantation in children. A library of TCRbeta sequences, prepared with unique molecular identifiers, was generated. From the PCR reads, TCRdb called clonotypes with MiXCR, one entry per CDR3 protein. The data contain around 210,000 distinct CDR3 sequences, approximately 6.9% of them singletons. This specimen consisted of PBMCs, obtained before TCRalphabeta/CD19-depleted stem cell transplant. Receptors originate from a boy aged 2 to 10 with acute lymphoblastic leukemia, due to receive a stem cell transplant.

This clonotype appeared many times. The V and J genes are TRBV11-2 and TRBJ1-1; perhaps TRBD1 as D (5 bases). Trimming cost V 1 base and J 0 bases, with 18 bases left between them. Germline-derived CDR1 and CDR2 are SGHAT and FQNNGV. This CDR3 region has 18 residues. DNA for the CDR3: TGTGCCAGCAGCTTAGGAGGGGACCGAGTCCAGGTGAACACTGAAGCTTTCTTT. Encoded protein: CASSLGGDRVQVNTEAFF.

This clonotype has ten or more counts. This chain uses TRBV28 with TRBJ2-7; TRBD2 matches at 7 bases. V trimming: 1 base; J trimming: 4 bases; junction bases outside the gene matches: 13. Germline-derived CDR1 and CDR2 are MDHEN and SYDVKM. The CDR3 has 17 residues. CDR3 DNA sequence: TGTGCCAGCAGTTTATTTGCAGGAGGAGCGGGAAGGTACGAGCAGTACTTC. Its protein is CASSLFAGGAGRYEQYF.

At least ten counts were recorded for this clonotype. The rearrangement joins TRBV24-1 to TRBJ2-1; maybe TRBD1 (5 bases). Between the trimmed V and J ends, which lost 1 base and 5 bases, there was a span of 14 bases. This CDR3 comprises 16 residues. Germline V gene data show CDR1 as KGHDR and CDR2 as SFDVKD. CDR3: CATSDFSRRGDNEQFF. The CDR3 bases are TGTGCCACCAGTGATTTCTCACGAAGGGGTGACAATGAGCAGTTCTTC.

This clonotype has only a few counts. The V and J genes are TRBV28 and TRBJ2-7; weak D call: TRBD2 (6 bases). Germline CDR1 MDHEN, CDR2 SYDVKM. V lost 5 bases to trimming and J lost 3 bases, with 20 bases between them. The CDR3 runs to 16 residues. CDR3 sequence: CASSPPLLGGLYEQYF. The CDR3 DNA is TGTGCCAGCAGTCCCCCACTGTTGGGGGGTCTCTACGAGCAGTACTTC.

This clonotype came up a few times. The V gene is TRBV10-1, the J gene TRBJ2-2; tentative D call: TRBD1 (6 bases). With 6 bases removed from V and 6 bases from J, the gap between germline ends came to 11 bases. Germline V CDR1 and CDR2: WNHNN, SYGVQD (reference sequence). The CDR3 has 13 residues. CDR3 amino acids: CASRENRAGELFF. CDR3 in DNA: TGCGCCAGCAGGGAGAACAGGGCCGGGGAGCTGTTTTTT.

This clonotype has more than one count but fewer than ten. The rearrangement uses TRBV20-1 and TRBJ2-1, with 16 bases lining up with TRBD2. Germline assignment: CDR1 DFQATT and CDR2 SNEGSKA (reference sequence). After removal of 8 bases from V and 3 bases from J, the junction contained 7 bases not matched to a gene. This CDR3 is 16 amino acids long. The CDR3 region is CSPPGLAGGLYNEQFF. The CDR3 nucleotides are TGCAGTCCTCCGGGACTAGCGGGGGGGCTCTACAATGAGCAGTTCTTC.

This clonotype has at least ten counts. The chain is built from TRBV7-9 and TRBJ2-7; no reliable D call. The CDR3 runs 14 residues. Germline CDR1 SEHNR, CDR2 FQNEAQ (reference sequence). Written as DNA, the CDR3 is TGTAAGGTTTTTAGCCAACAAAATAACTACGAGCAGTACTTC. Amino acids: CKVFSQQNNYEQYF. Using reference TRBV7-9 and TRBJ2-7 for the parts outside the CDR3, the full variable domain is DTGVSQNPRHKITKRGQNVTFRCDPISEHNRLYWYRQTLGQGPEFLTYFQNEAQLEKSRLLSDRFSAERPKGSFSTLEIQRTEQGDSAMYLCKVFSQQNNYEQYFGPGTRLTVT.

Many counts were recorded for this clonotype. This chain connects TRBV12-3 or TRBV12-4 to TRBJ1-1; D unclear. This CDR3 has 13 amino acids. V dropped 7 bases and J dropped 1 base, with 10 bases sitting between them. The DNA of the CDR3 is TGTGCCAGCACCCCCGAACGGAACACTGAAGCTTTCTTT. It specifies CASTPERNTEAFF.

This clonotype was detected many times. CDR3 DNA sequence: TGTGCCAGCATACCGGACAGGAACACCGGGGAGCTGTTTTTT. Encoded protein: CASIPDRNTGELFF. This chain links TRBV12-3 or TRBV12-4 with TRBJ2-2, with D perhaps TRBD1 (6 bases). This CDR3 has 14 residues. V was clipped by 7 bases and J by 1 base, with 10 bases between them.

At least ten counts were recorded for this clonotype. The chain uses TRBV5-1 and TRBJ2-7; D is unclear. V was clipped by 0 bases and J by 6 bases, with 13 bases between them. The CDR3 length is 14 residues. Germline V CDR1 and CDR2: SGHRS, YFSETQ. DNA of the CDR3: TGCGCCAGCAGCTTGGCGGGCGCAACCCCCGAGCAGTACTTC. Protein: CASSLAGATPEQYF.

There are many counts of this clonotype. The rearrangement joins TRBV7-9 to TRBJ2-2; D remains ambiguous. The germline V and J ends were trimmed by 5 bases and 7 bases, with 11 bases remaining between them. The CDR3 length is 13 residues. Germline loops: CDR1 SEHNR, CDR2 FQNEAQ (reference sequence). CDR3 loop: CASSPPSDGELFF. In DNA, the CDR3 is TGTGCCAGCAGCCCCCCATCCGACGGGGAGCTGTTTTTT.